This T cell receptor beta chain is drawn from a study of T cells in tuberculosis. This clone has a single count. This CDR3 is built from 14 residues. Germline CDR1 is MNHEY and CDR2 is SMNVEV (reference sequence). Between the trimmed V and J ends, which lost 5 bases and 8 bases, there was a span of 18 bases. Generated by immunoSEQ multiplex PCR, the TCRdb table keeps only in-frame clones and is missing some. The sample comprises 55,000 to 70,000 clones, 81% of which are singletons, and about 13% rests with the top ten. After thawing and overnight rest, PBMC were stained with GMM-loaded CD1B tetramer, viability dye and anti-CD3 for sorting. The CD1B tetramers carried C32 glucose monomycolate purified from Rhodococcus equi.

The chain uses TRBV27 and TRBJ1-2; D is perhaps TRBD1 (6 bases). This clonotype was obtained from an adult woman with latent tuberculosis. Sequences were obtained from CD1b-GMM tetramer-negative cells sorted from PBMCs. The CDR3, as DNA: TGTGCCAGCAGTAGAACTCGACAGGTGGGGGGCTACACCTTC. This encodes CASSRTRQVGGYTF.